The 25 T cell receptor beta chains in this list originate from one sample, sequenced in a study of shared clonotypes between healthy human individuals. Using immunoSEQ multiplex PCR, the repertoire was profiled, and TCRdb retains in-frame clones only, with some absent. The sample has about half a million clones, more than 75% seen once. The source material was PBMCs. The receptors come from a middle-aged woman in good health. Some clones in this sample may be carry-over from other donors' samples.

Worth noting for this clone: This likely reflects a read error, since a far larger clone is one base away. The same CDR3 also results from other DNA sequences found in this sample. This rearrangement joins TRBV21-1 to TRBJ2-5. The end of the DNA is better explained by TRBJ2-7, so the J call may be wrong. TRBV21-1 corresponds to a pseudogene. The CDR3 has 18 amino acids. CDR3 sequence (DNA): TGTGCCAGCAGTAAACTTCGGGGACCCTTAAGGGGTACCTACGAGCAGTACTTC. It yields the protein CASSKLRGPLRGTYEQYF.

The CDR3, as DNA: TGTGCCAGCAGCCTCCCGGGACAGGGGGTGGTTTCGGATGGCTACACCTTC. It translates to CASSLPGQGVVSDGYTF. The V call is TRBV5-4, the J call TRBJ1-2, with TRBD1 identical over 11 bases. Germline CDR1 and CDR2: SGHNT and YYREEE (reference sequence). The CDR3 has 17 amino acids. V lost 4 bases and J lost 6; bases outside the gene matches: 14.

This CDR3 reads CAWEGSATNEKLFF. The CDR3 region has the DNA TGTGCCTGGGAGGGATCTGCAACTAATGAAAAACTGTTTTTT. The gene calls are TRBV30 and TRBJ1-4, with D unresolved. V lost 5 bases and J 0 bases, leaving 10 bases between the germline ends. Germline V gene lookup returns CDR1 GTSNPN and CDR2 SVGIG (reference sequence). The length of the CDR3 is 14 residues.

V usage is TRBV6-1 and J usage is TRBJ2-2; D not certain. CDR3 length: 15 amino acids. V lost 7 bases and J 7 bases, leaving 19 bases between the germline ends. Germline V gene lookup returns CDR1 MNHNS and CDR2 SASEGT. The CDR3 region is CASKRPSLDGGELFF. The DNA for the CDR3 is TGTGCCAGCAAAAGGCCTAGTCTTGATGGCGGGGAGCTGTTTTTT.

This clone was found a few times. It is likely a read error: a sequence one base away is far more abundant. This chain uses TRBV7-9 with TRBJ1-1, with D unresolved. Germline CDR1 SEHNR, CDR2 FQNEAQ (reference sequence). The CDR3 sequence is 13 residues long. Trimming cost V 1 base and J 3 bases, with 6 bases left between them. Here the CDR3 reads CASSLGVDTEAFF. The CDR3, as DNA: TGTGCCAGCAGCTTAGGTGTGGACACTGAAGCTTTCTTT.

The chain carries TRBV15 and TRBJ2-1, with 12 bases matching TRBD2. Trimming took 11 bases from V and 10 from J; bases not matched to a gene: 12. The CDR3 is 14 residues long. Germline V gene data show CDR1 as LNHNV and CDR2 as YYDKDF (reference sequence). CDR3 in amino acids: CAPSGLAGYNEQFF. CDR3 nucleotides: TGTGCCCCCTCCGGACTAGCGGGATATAACGAGCAGTTCTTC.

The chain links TRBV2 to TRBJ2-2; D is possibly TRBD2 (5 bases). Trimming removed 6 bases from V and 2 bases from J, with 16 bases in between. Germline lookup yields CDR1 SNHLY and CDR2 FYNNEI. The CDR3 contains 16 residues. This chain's CDR3 is CASRRERTQNTGELFF. CDR3 in DNA: TGTGCCAGCAGGAGGGAGCGAACCCAAAACACCGGGGAGCTGTTTTTT.

The chain couples TRBV5-6 to TRBJ1-5; D is unclear. Germline CDR1 SGHDT, CDR2 YYEEEE. V lost 2 bases, J lost 3 bases, and 9 bases lay in between. There are 14 residues in the CDR3. CDR3 region: CASSFGQVNQPQHF. Written as DNA, the CDR3 is TGTGCCAGCAGCTTCGGCCAGGTCAATCAGCCCCAGCATTTT.

The rearrangement links TRBV5-4 to TRBJ2-2; D gene unclear. Trimming shortened V by 4 bases and J by 4 bases, and 11 bases separated the two germline ends. Germline values: CDR1 SGHNT, CDR2 YYREEE (reference sequence). This CDR3 has 14 residues. CDR3 loop: CASSRGPGTGELFF. The CDR3 region has the DNA TGTGCCAGCAGCCGCGGCCCAGGCACCGGGGAGCTGTTTTTT. The whole variable domain, remainder taken from reference TRBV5-4 and TRBJ2-2, is ETGVTQSPTHLIKTRGQQVTLRCSSQSGHNTVSWYQQALGQGPQFIFQYYREEENGRGNFPPRFSGLQFPNYSSELNVNALELDDSALYLCASSRGPGTGELFFGEGSRLTVL.

The chain is built from TRBV29-1 and TRBJ2-3; 12 bases are shared with TRBD2. V lost 6 bases, J lost 2 bases, and 3 bases stayed unmatched. This CDR3 contains 14 residues. Germline CDR1 is SQVTM and CDR2 is ANQGSEA. The CDR3 DNA reads TGCAGCGTGACTAGCGGGAGCTTCACAGATACGCAGTATTTT. Translated, it gives CSVTSGSFTDTQYF.

The rearrangement links TRBV15 to TRBJ2-7, with 7 nucleotides matching TRBD1. This CDR3 contains 15 residues. Germline V gives CDR1 LNHNV, CDR2 YYDKDF (reference sequence). V gave up 0 bases and J gave up 2 bases; unmatched junction bases: 4. CDR3 nucleotide sequence: TGTGCCACCAGCAGAGAAAGGGGGCAGCCCTACGAGCAGTACTTC. The encoded protein is CATSRERGQPYEQYF.

CDR3 sequence (DNA): TGCGCCAGCAGCCAAGAGGCCCGAAGGACAGGTCTCGCCTCGTCCTACGAGCAGTACTTC. Translated, it gives CASSQEARRTGLASSYEQYF. The rearrangement joins TRBV4-1 to TRBJ2-7, with 7 bases matching TRBD1. The CDR3 has 20 amino acids. From germline, CDR1 is MGHRA and CDR2 YSYEKL. V dropped 0 bases and J dropped 1; count of bases not matched to a gene: 18.

The chain is built from TRBV7-2 and TRBJ2-7; unclear D gene. V was trimmed by 5 bases and J by 5 bases, leaving 19 bases between them. Germline loops: CDR1 SGHTA, CDR2 FQGNSA. The CDR3 runs to 15 residues. CDR3 nucleotide sequence: TGTGCCAGCAGCCCCAGACATGGAAAATTCCACGAGCAGTACTTC. It translates to CASSPRHGKFHEQYF.

The chain recombines TRBV5-1 with TRBJ2-7, with TRBD2 matching 12 bases. V was clipped by 5 bases and J by 3 bases; unmatched bases: 3. Germline V gives CDR1 SGHRS, CDR2 YFSETQ. The CDR3 runs to 14 residues. Here the CDR3 reads CASSLAGGRYEQYF. Here the CDR3 DNA reads TGCGCCAGCAGTCTAGCGGGAGGGCGCTACGAGCAGTACTTC.

V usage is TRBV4-1 and J usage is TRBJ2-1, with a weak D call TRBD2 (6 bases). CDR1 MGHRA and CDR2 YSYEKL come from the germline V gene. The CDR3 sequence is 16 residues long. V shed 1 base and J shed 8 bases, with 18 bases lying between them. The chain's CDR3 is CASSQGSGRFIHEQFF. The DNA of the CDR3 is TGCGCCAGCAGCCAAGGCAGCGGGCGCTTTATTCATGAGCAGTTCTTC.

The rearrangement links TRBV28 to TRBJ2-7; 7 nucleotides align to TRBD1. In germline, CDR1 is MDHEN, CDR2 SYDVKM. The CDR3 is made up of 16 amino acids. After removal of 4 bases from V and 4 bases from J, the junction contained 13 bases not matched to a gene. CDR3 sequence: CASSSIGDSAVYEQYF. The DNA for the CDR3 is TGTGCCAGCAGTTCTATTGGGGACAGTGCAGTATACGAGCAGTACTTC. The variable domain in full, with the rest retrieved from reference TRBV28 and TRBJ2-7, is DVKVTQSSRYLVKRTGEKVFLECVQDMDHENMFWYRQDPGLGLRLIYFSYDVKMKEKGDIPEGYSVSREKKERFSLILESASTNQTSMYLCASSSIGDSAVYEQYFGPGTRLTVT.

The CDR3 reads CASSLGTNTYEQYF. In DNA form, the CDR3 reads TGTGCCAGCAGCTTGGGTACGAATACCTACGAGCAGTACTTC. The chain is built from TRBV5-6 and TRBJ2-7; no clear D. The CDR3 contains 14 residues. Trimming shortened V by 0 bases and J by 2 bases, and 9 bases separated the two germline ends. Germline values: CDR1 SGHDT, CDR2 YYEEEE.

The rearrangement uses TRBV5-5 and TRBJ2-7; 8 bases agree with TRBD1. CDR1 is SGHKS, CDR2 YYEKEE, per germline (reference sequence). V shed 3 bases and J 5 bases; nucleotides not matched to a gene: 4. CDR3 size: 13 residues. CDR3 nucleotides: TGTGCCAGCAGCTACAGGGGGTTGGACGAGCAGTACTTC. Translating gives CASSYRGLDEQYF.

This chain uses TRBV6-1 with TRBJ2-7; perhaps TRBD2 as D (6 bases). This CDR3 is built from 13 residues. V lost 5 bases and J lost 7, with 15 bases in between. The V gene's germline CDR1 is MNHNS and CDR2 SASEGT. The CDR3: CASSPGLYGEQYF. CDR3 DNA sequence: TGTGCCAGCAGTCCGGGACTCTATGGGGAGCAGTACTTC.

Concerning this clone: Since a far larger clone is one base different, this is likely a read error. The same CDR3 arises from other DNA sequences in this sample as well. The chain has TRBV18 and TRBJ2-7, with 10 nucleotides matching TRBD1. The germline V gene has CDR1 KGHSH and CDR2 LQKENI. The CDR3 totals 15 residues. The CDR3 loop is CASSPTRTGGTEQYF. The CDR3, as DNA: TGCGCCAGCTCACCCACCAGGACAGGGGGGACCGAGCAGTACTTC.

To note about this clone: The junction does not match germline at one end; this may be a read error. The rearrangement joins TRBV28 to TRBJ1-3; D might be TRBD1 (5 bases). The germline V gene has CDR1 MDHEN and CDR2 SYDVKM. The CDR3 sequence is 11 residues long. The CDR3 is CASSASQETVF. CDR3 sequence (DNA): TGTGCCAGCAGTGCCTCACAGGAGACCGTCTTT. Full variable domain (outside the CDR3, taken from reference TRBV28 and TRBJ1-3): DVKVTQSSRYLVKRTGEKVFLECVQDMDHENMFWYRQDPGLGLRLIYFSYDVKMKEKGDIPEGYSVSREKKERFSLILESASTNQTSMYLCASSASQETVFGEGSWLTVV.

The chain has TRBV2 and TRBJ1-1, with 7 bases identical to TRBD1. V was pared by 4 bases and J by 1 base, with 3 bases of the junction left unmatched. Germline values: CDR1 SNHLY, CDR2 FYNNEI. This CDR3 is built from 14 residues. The CDR3 DNA is TGTGCCAGCAGTGGACAGGGACCGAACACTGAAGCTTTCTTT. Translating it yields CASSGQGPNTEAFF.

As concerns this clone: The junction departs from the called germline gene at one end, perhaps through a read error. Other DNA sequences in the sample encode the same CDR3. This rearrangement joins TRBV18 to TRBJ1-2, with D perhaps matching TRBD1 (5 bases). CDR3 size: 13 residues. In germline, CDR1 is KGHSH, CDR2 LQKENI. CDR3 DNA: TGCGCCAGCTCACTCCAGACAGACTATGGCTACACCTTC. This translates into CASSLQTDYGYTF.

The chain employs TRBV18 and TRBJ1-2; TRBD1 aligns across 8 bases. Germline-derived CDR1 and CDR2 are KGHSH and LQKENI. The CDR3 loop spans 16 amino acids. The J segment lost 4 bases and the V segment lost 3 bases, leaving 10 bases of the junction unmatched. CDR3 in DNA: TGTGCCAGCTCACCGGCCGGGGACAGGAGATTCTATGGCTACACCTTC. Its translation: CASSPAGDRRFYGYTF.

The V gene is TRBV5-1, the J gene TRBJ1-5; no firm D call. In germline, CDR1 is SGHRS, CDR2 YFSETQ. The CDR3 length is 11 residues. V lost 0 bases and J 8 bases, leaving 3 bases between the germline ends. CDR3 sequence: CASSLGEPQHF. The CDR3 DNA is TGCGCCAGCAGCTTGGGGGAGCCCCAGCATTTT.